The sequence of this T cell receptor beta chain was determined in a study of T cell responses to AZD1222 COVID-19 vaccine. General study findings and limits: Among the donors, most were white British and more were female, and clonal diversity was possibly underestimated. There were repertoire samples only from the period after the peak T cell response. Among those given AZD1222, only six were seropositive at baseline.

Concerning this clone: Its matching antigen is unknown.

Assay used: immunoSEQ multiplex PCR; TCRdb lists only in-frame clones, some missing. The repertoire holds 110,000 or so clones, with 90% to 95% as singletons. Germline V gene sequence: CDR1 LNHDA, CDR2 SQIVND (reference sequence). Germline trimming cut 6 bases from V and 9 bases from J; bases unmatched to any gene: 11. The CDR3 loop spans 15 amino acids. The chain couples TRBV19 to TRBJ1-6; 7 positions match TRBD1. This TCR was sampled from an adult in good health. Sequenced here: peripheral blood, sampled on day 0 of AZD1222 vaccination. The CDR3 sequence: CASSSGAGGSSPLHF. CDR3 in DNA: TGTGCCAGTAGCTCCGGGGCAGGGGGTAGTTCACCCCTCCACTTT.